This T cell receptor (beta chain) comes out of a study of blood T cell repertoires in COVID-19. At the level of the study: Whether acute or convalescent, the COVID-19 samples came from the United States, Italy and Spain. T cells, B-cell-depleted T cells, or PBMCs provided the cDNA or gDNA that served as material.

CDR1 is GTSNPN and CDR2 is SVGIG in the germline V gene (reference sequence). The CDR3 contains 13 residues. V shed 4 bases and J shed 5 bases, with 12 bases lying between them. The table came from immunoSEQ multiplex PCR; TCRdb's copy has only in-frame clones and leaves some out. Of roughly 190,000 clones listed, 84% are singletons. The chain carries TRBV30 and TRBJ1-3, with TRBD1 as a possible D gene (5 bases). Specimen: peripheral blood. The clonotype comes from a woman between 70 and 85 years old with active or convalescent COVID-19. CDR3 coding DNA: TGTGCCTGGACCACCAGGGCTAGAAACACCATATATTTT. Translating gives CAWTTRARNTIYF.